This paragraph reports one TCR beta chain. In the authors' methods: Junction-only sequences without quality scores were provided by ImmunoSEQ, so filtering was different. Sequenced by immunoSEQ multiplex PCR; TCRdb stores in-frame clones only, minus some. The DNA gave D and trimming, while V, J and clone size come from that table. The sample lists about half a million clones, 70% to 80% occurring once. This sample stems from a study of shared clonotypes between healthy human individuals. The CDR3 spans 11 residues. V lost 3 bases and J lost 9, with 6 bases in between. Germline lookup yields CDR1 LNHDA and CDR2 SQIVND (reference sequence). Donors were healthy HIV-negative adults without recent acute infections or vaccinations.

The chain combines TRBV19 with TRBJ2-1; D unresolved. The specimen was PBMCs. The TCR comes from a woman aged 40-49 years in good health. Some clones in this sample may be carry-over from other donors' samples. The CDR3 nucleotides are TGTGCCAGTAGTATTAACCTTGAGCAGTTCTTC. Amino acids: CASSINLEQFF.